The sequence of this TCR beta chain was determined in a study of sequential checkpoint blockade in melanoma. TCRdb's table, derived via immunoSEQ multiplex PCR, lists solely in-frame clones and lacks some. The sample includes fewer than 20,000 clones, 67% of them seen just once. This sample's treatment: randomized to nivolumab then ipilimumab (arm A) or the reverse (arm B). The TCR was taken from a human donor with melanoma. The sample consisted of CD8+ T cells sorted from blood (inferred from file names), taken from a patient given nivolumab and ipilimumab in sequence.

DNA of the CDR3: TGTGCCAGCAGCGGTAGCAGGGGGCTTAATTCACCCCTCCACTTT. Its protein product is CASSGSRGLNSPLHF. The chain carries TRBV9 and TRBJ1-6, with 8 nucleotides matching TRBD1. CDR1 SGDLS and CDR2 YYNGEE come from the germline V gene. This CDR3 spans 15 amino acids. Unmatched junction bases numbered 5, after V lost 3 bases and J lost 6 bases.